This T cell receptor beta chain stems from a study of OX40 agonist ivuxolimab in advanced cancers. About the research overall: With a range of roughly 20 to 80, age averaged approximately 64 years, and 70% to 85% were male. Previous treatment with anti-PD-1, anti-PD-L1 or anti-CTLA-4 therapy was allowed; 35% to 50% had received some.

The method was immunoSEQ multiplex PCR; TCRdb's version includes in-frame clones alone and lacks a portion of them. The sample includes about 69,000 clones, 80% to 85% of them seen just once. Germline V gene data show CDR1 as SGHRS and CDR2 as YFSETQ. The CDR3 sequence is 15 residues long. The V and J ends lost 4 bases and 0 bases, in that order; junction bases with no gene match: 3. A remark on this clone: Its target is unknown.

Whole-study results and caveats: Some of the lowest clonal expansion was seen in partial responders at 0.1-3.0 mg/kg. Researchers report that CD8+ T cells had, on average, more expanded clones than CD4+.

The chain recombines TRBV5-1 with TRBJ2-7; 11 nucleotides line up with TRBD2. The sequencing here drew on CD4+ or CD8+ T cells sorted from blood, taken in a trial of the OX40 agonist ivuxolimab. The clonotype was recovered from an adult with an advanced solid tumor such as melanoma, head and neck, liver or kidney cancer. CDR3: CASSPTSGSSYEQYF. In DNA form, the CDR3 reads TGCGCCAGCAGCCCAACTAGCGGGAGCTCCTACGAGCAGTACTTC.